A single T cell receptor (beta chain) is shown here with its context. The antigen remains undetermined. This sample was taken from a study of blood T cells in healthy people across ages. Study outcomes and limitations: The fall in TCR beta diversity per million T cells was roughly linear with age.

The CDR3 sequence is 17 residues long. Germline V gene sequence: CDR1 SGHRS, CDR2 YFSETQ. V gave up 2 bases and J gave up 7 bases, with 19 bases separating them. Donors gave about 9.3 milliliters of peripheral blood apiece. Samples each had at least 6 micrograms of total RNA extracted. For the second PCR, which ran for roughly 6 to 11 cycles, a sample-barcoded 5' primer and a J-beta primer mix were used. Every molecule of cDNA carried a tag from a template-switch adaptor with 12 random nucleotides. TCRdb passed the 5' RACE reads through MiXCR, listing each CDR3 protein once. Of 650,000 to 700,000 distinct CDR3 sequences in the sample, about 50% are singletons; the top ten hold roughly 14%.

V usage is TRBV5-1 and J usage is TRBJ1-6, with D unresolved. This sequence was found in a woman at least 80 years old in good health. The specimen was blood. The CDR3 reads CASSLGLLPSGNSPLHF. CDR3 nucleotide sequence: TGCGCCAGCAGCTTAGGCCTCTTGCCGTCGGGGAATTCACCCCTCCACTTT.